The entry below gives a single TCR beta chain sequence along with its context. This clonotype was found many times. The antigen it binds to is not known. No much larger clonotype is one base removed from it; base qualities were not supplied. The entry originates in a study of T-cell reconstitution after alpha-beta-depleted transplantation in children (dated by TCRdb to about 2016). With regard to the full study: T-cell immune reconstitution after TCRalphabeta/CD19-depleted allogeneic hematopoietic cell transplantation in children was quantitatively tracked in the study by means of TCR repertoire profiling.

From cysteine to phenylalanine, the CDR3 is 15 amino acids long. Only the CDR3 portion is preserved as DNA: 45 bases, with reading frame beginning at the first base. V and J are truncated by 6 bases and 4 bases respectively, leaving an intervening sequence of 19 bases. The germline V gene supplies CDR1 SNHLY and CDR2 FYNNEI. The investigation overall reported the following: Apparently early alphabetaT-cell count recovery about two months after transplant reportedly relied on only several hundred rapidly expanded clones derived from non-depleted graft cells. In some patients, the high TCRbeta diversity seen at day 60 was put down to recipient T cells and intrathymic progenitors that had survived conditioning. Hyperexpanded clone frequencies declined over subsequent months; after one year, T-cell counts and TCRbeta diversity were mostly attributed to newly produced T cells.

The library was made by PCR. TCRdb names Illumina HiSeq 2500 as the instrument used. TCR library preparation used molecular barcoding, with unique molecular identifiers applied to normalize quantification of the TCRbeta repertoire. TCRdb handled the public reads itself, with Q25 trimming in fastp and clone calling in MiXCR, and kept productive beta chains. Every CDR3 protein is listed once, alongside the most common genes and DNA of its rows. Present in this sample are around 140,000 distinct CDR3 sequences, around 10% of which were seen just once. The top ten hold 15% to 20% of the sample. Per the publication, the treatment or condition label means: allogeneic hematopoietic cell transplantation with graft depleted of TCRalphabeta T cells and CD19 B cells. The transplant recipients were children given TCRalphabeta/CD19-depleted allogeneic hematopoietic cell grafts.

This receptor was obtained from a female patient between 2 and 10 years old who had a stem cell transplant for congenital amegakaryocytic thrombocytopenia, so the T cells may come from the graft donor. This sequence uses TRBV2 and TRBJ2-7, with no confident D gene call. The sample in question was PBMCs, mostly from graft donor cells, obtained 180 days after TCRalphabeta/CD19-depleted stem cell transplant. The DNA reads as follows: TGTGCCAGCAGAGATATAGTCGCAAGTCCTTACGAGCAGTACTTC. Translated, it reads CASRDIVASPYEQYF.